This TCR beta chain was observed in a study of CD8+ T cells in alopecia areata. Background on the study: Grafting placed skin from approximately 6-13-month-old C3H/HeJ donors with spontaneous alopecia onto approximately 7-11-week-old female C3H/HeJ mice.

Cell sorting was performed on pooled cutaneous lymph node cells with CD4, CD8alpha, NKG2D, NKG2ACE and other markers. Extracted RNA was reverse transcribed, and the resulting cDNA served as sequencing template. Sequencing used immunoSEQ multiplex PCR; TCRdb keeps in-frame clones, though not all of them. There are 20,000 or so clones in the sample, none observed a single time. Whole-study findings and limits: Across lesional scalp, and particularly alopecia totalis/universalis, clonality surpassed that of normal scalp. Tissue-resident alphabeta T cells belonging to normal skin likewise get sequenced within scalp specimens. Patients shared TCRs less clearly than mice did, possibly owing to HLA.

In its sample, this clone was seen many times. Its antigen remains unidentified. Gene names refer to mouse genes. Read coverage stops 4 residues before the CDR3 terminus; the germline J gene supplies the remainder. The length of the CDR3 is 16 residues. Looked up from germline, CDR1 is NNHDY and CDR2 is SYVADS. This sequence was found in a C3H/HeJ mouse with alopecia areata. For this strain, the MHC haplotype corresponds to H2-k. The material sequenced was CD8+ T cells sorted from a lymph node. The gene calls are TRBV13-3 and TRBJ1-4; 8 bases line up with TRBD1. CDR3 DNA (partial): TGTGCCAGCAGTGATGCAGGGGGCGCGGGGTCCGAA. It is translated as CASSDAGGAGSE. The whole CDR3 region reads CASSDAGGAGSERLFF. The variable domain in full, with the rest retrieved from reference TRBV13-3 and TRBJ1-4, is EAAVTQSPRSKVAVTGGKVTLSCHQTNNHDYMYWYRQDTGHGLRLIHYSYVADSTEKGDIPDGYKASRPSQENFSLILELASLSQTAVYFCASSDAGGAGSERLFFGHGTKLSVL.